A single sample is the source of the 5 T cell receptor beta chains below, sequenced in a study of blood T cell repertoires in COVID-19. Method: immunoSEQ multiplex PCR; TCRdb's copy keeps in-frame clones and lacks some. The table records about 210,000 clones, almost 85% of them present only once. Material for sequencing was peripheral blood. The receptor source for this set is a woman between 35 and 50 years old with acute or convalescent COVID-19.

This sequence joins TRBV13 and TRBJ2-7, with 8 bases that match TRBD2. The germline V gene encodes CDR1 PRHDT and CDR2 FYEKMQ (reference sequence). CDR3 length: 14 residues. The trim removed 7 bases at V and 0 bases at J, leaving 5 bases unmatched. The CDR3 DNA reads as TGTGCCAGCAAGGAGAGCGGGAGCTCCTACGAGCAGTACTTC. Its translation: CASKESGSSYEQYF.

Comments on this clone: The same CDR3 is also encoded by other DNA sequences in this sample. This sequence joins TRBV12-3 or TRBV12-4 and TRBJ1-2; a weak D match, TRBD1 (6 bases). The CDR3 is 13 residues long. V lost 6 bases and J lost 2, with 10 bases in between. The CDR3: CASSLTGNYGYTF. Here the CDR3 DNA reads TGTGCCAGCAGCCTAACAGGGAACTATGGCTACACCTTC.

The J gene is TRBJ2-3, the V gene TRBV7-9; TRBD1 matches at 8 bases. The CDR3 is 14 residues long. V shed 5 bases and J 5 bases; nucleotides not matched to a gene: 6. CDR1 and CDR2 (germline): SEHNR, FQNEAQ (reference sequence). CDR3 amino acids: CASSLGQGLDTQYF. The CDR3 bases are TGTGCCAGCAGCCTAGGACAGGGTTTAGATACGCAGTATTTT.

This clone appeared once. The chain couples TRBV19 to TRBJ2-7; D perhaps matches TRBD1 (6 bases). CDR3 length: 15 amino acids. Per the germline V gene, CDR1 is LNHDA and CDR2 is SQIVND (reference sequence). With 5 bases removed from V and 3 bases from J, the gap between germline ends came to 17 bases. CDR3 sequence reads: CASSAMTGLNYEQYF. The CDR3 bases are TGTGCCAGTAGTGCTATGACAGGTCTCAACTACGAGCAGTACTTC. The full variable domain, rest sourced from reference TRBV19 and TRBJ2-7, is DGGITQSPKYLFRKEGQNVTLSCEQNLNHDAMYWYRQDPGQGLRLIYYSQIVNDFQKGDIAEGYSVSREKKESFPLTVTSAQKNPTAFYLCASSAMTGLNYEQYFGPGTRLTVT.

The rearrangement links TRBV27 to TRBJ2-7, with 8 positions matching TRBD1. V shed 4 bases, J shed 3 bases, and the junction held 11 bases outside the gene matches. The CDR3 is made up of 16 amino acids. From germline, CDR1 is MNHEY and CDR2 SMNVEV (reference sequence). This chain's CDR3 is CASSSPGATGDYEQYF. The CDR3 bases are TGTGCCAGCAGTTCCCCAGGAGCGACAGGGGACTACGAGCAGTACTTC.